One and the same sample provided the 7 T cell receptor beta chains below, sequenced in a study of CD8 T cells in Susac syndrome. The RNA, about 0.5 to 1 ug, was put through reverse transcription using random hexamers. TCRdb processed the immunoSEQ multiplex PCR reads anew with MiXCR; each CDR3 protein has one entry. The sample contains roughly 80,000 distinct CDR3 sequences, about 91% of which appear only once. The specimen sequenced was CD8+ T cells from PBMCs. Receptors originate from a human donor with multiple sclerosis.

The chain employs TRBV20-1 and TRBJ2-3, with 7 bases fitting TRBD1. This CDR3 is built from 17 residues. Unmatched junction bases numbered 16, after V lost 7 bases and J lost 0 bases. CDR1 is DFQATT, CDR2 SNEGSKA, per germline (reference sequence). The CDR3 is CSGIHRGPKVSTDTQYF. The CDR3, as DNA: TGCAGTGGCATCCACAGGGGCCCGAAAGTTAGCACAGATACGCAGTATTTT.

This chain links TRBV7-9 with TRBJ1-5; D perhaps matches TRBD1 (5 bases). Trimming took off 5 bases at V and 2 bases at J, with 25 bases between the two ends. The CDR3 totals 19 residues. CDR1 is SEHNR, CDR2 FQNEAQ, per germline (reference sequence). The chain's CDR3 is CASSGDGGALGWGNQPQHF. The CDR3 nucleotides are TGTGCCAGCAGCGGCGATGGAGGGGCACTAGGATGGGGCAATCAGCCCCAGCATTTT.

V gene TRBV27 combines with J gene TRBJ1-5, with 9 bases aligning to TRBD1. The V gene's germline CDR1 is MNHEY and CDR2 SMNVEV (reference sequence). Trimming took 0 bases from V and 6 from J; bases not matched to a gene: 3. The CDR3 totals 15 residues. The CDR3 region has the DNA TGTGCCAGCAGTTTATCGGGACAGGGTCCTCAGCCCCAGCATTTT. It yields the protein CASSLSGQGPQPQHF.

The V and J genes are TRBV19 and TRBJ2-5; no clear D gene. Trimming shortened V by 3 bases and J by 2 bases, and 7 bases separated the two germline ends. The CDR3 consists of 13 residues. CDR1 and CDR2 from the germline V gene are LNHDA and SQIVND (reference sequence). CDR3 coding DNA: TGTGCCAGTAGTATTTTCTATCAAGAGACCCAGTACTTC. Encoded protein: CASSIFYQETQYF.

This clonotype was seen more than once but under ten times. The V call is TRBV27, the J call TRBJ2-7; D perhaps matches TRBD2 (5 bases). Trimming took 5 bases from V and 6 from J, leaving 8 bases between them. The germline V gene has CDR1 MNHEY and CDR2 SMNVEV (reference sequence). This CDR3 has 11 residues. The CDR3 is CASSVGSEQYF. In nucleotides, the CDR3 is TGTGCCAGCAGTGTAGGGAGCGAGCAGTACTTC.

The chain has TRBV19 and TRBJ1-5; maybe TRBD1 (6 bases). The V and J ends lost 0 bases and 1 base respectively, with 10 bases between them. CDR3 length: 16 residues. CDR1 is LNHDA and CDR2 is SQIVND in the germline V gene (reference sequence). The CDR3 region has the DNA TGTGCCAGTAGTATAGACCCCAGGGGAAGCAATCAGCCCCAGCATTTT. It specifies CASSIDPRGSNQPQHF.

The V and J genes are TRBV5-4 and TRBJ2-5; D not certain. CDR1 and CDR2 (germline): SGHNT, YYREEE (reference sequence). Trimming took 4 bases from V and 0 from J, leaving 7 bases between them. This CDR3 has 13 amino acids. The CDR3 reads CASSPRYQETQYF. CDR3 nucleotide sequence: TGTGCCAGCAGCCCAAGGTACCAAGAGACCCAGTACTTC.